This T cell receptor beta chain was recovered during a study of neurological immune-mediated disorders. V lost 0 bases to trimming and J lost 5 bases, with 20 bases between them. Looked up from germline, CDR1 is MGHRA and CDR2 is YSYEKL. There are 18 residues in the CDR3. General study results and limits: The multiple sclerosis repertoire cluster lacked an association with any feature, whether clinical or MRI.

MiXCR was run by TCRdb on the 5' RACE reads, yielding one entry per CDR3 protein. The sample contains around 65,000 distinct CDR3 sequences, roughly 5% of which appear only once. This clonotype was counted many times. Its antigen remains unidentified. This chain joins TRBV4-1 and TRBJ2-1, with TRBD2 as a possible D gene (7 bases). The sequence was obtained from a human donor with multiple sclerosis. The donor label of this sample is uncertain. The sequenced sample consisted of PBMCs. The CDR3 spells CASSQELWRGPHNNEQFF. Written as DNA, the CDR3 is TGCGCCAGCAGCCAAGAACTCTGGCGGGGGCCCCACAACAATGAGCAGTTCTTC.